The next 14 T cell receptor beta chains were all read from a single sample in a study of CD8 T cell repertoires and HIV-1 epitope variants. These receptors' antigens are unknown. TCRdb keeps only in-frame clones here, not all; method: immunoSEQ multiplex PCR. This sample yields about 5,200 clones, of which roughly 69% are seen a single time; around 43% belongs to the top ten. The material sequenced was cultured CD8+ T cells derived from PBMCs. These receptors all come from a male donor with HIV.

The chain couples TRBV7-9 to TRBJ2-7, with TRBD1 identical over 7 bases. The CDR3 is 14 amino acids. With 3 bases clipped from V and 4 bases from J, the junction kept 6 bases outside the gene matches. From germline, CDR1 is SEHNR and CDR2 FQNEAQ (reference sequence). CDR3 residues: CASSLGPGGYEQYF. The CDR3 region has the DNA TGTGCCAGCAGCTTGGGCCCAGGGGGTTACGAGCAGTACTTC.

V and J are TRBV19 and TRBJ2-1, with 9 bases lining up with TRBD2. V was clipped by 3 bases and J by 10 bases; unmatched bases: 13. Germline assignment: CDR1 LNHDA and CDR2 SQIVND (reference sequence). This CDR3 spans 16 amino acids. The CDR3 DNA sequence: TGTGCCAGTAGTATTACGGCGGGGGGGTCAGTACAGGAGCAGTTCTTC. Encoded protein: CASSITAGGSVQEQFF.

In this sample, this clone turned up a few times. This chain connects TRBV30 to TRBJ1-3; no clear D. V was clipped by 0 bases and J by 4 bases, with 13 bases between them. Germline V CDR1 and CDR2: GTSNPN, SVGIG (reference sequence). The length of the CDR3 is 15 residues. This CDR3 is CAWSVQGGWGNTIYF. As DNA, the CDR3 is TGTGCCTGGAGTGTACAAGGAGGGTGGGGAAACACCATATATTTT.

This chain joins TRBV10-3 and TRBJ2-2; D uncertain. Germline CDR1 ENHRY, CDR2 SYGVKD. Trimming took 6 bases from V and 0 from J, leaving 2 bases between them. The CDR3 totals 12 residues. The CDR3 is CAIRPNTGELFF. The CDR3 region has the DNA TGTGCCATCAGACCGAACACCGGGGAGCTGTTTTTT.

This rearrangement joins TRBV19 to TRBJ2-5, with TRBD1 matching over 10 bases. The CDR3 is 15 amino acids. Germline CDR1 reads LNHDA; CDR2 reads SQIVND (reference sequence). V lost 3 bases to trimming and J lost 5 bases; unmatched junction nucleotides: 6. For the CDR3, the DNA is TGTGCCAGTAGTATCTCACGGACAGGGGGGGAGACCCAGTACTTC. Amino acids: CASSISRTGGETQYF.

The chain joins TRBV6-6 to TRBJ1-1; possible D gene TRBD1, 5 bases. The CDR3 contains 13 residues. The V end lost 7 bases, the J end lost 4 bases, and 13 bases lay between the germline ends. Germline CDR1 is MNHNY and CDR2 is SVGAGI (reference sequence). CDR3 in amino acids: CASTREGPTEAFF. The CDR3 DNA reads TGTGCCAGCACGCGGGAGGGGCCCACTGAAGCTTTCTTT.

V and J are TRBV5-6 and TRBJ1-5; 12 nucleotides line up with TRBD1. The CDR3 is made up of 16 amino acids. CDR1 and CDR2 (germline): SGHDT, YYEEEE. Trimming took 4 bases from V and 3 from J; bases not matched to a gene: 5. As DNA, the CDR3 is TGTGCCAGCAGCGGGGGACAGGGGGCTCCCAATCAGCCCCAGCATTTT. Translating it yields CASSGGQGAPNQPQHF.

The rearrangement links TRBV6-1 to TRBJ2-5; TRBD1 might be the D (6 bases). Trimming took 6 bases from V and 3 from J, leaving 11 bases between them. CDR3 length: 13 amino acids. In germline, CDR1 is MNHNS, CDR2 SASEGT. DNA for the CDR3: TGTGCCAGCAGACAGGGTGGAGAAGAGACCCAGTACTTC. Translated, it gives CASRQGGEETQYF.

The chain combines TRBV7-2 with TRBJ1-4; D gene uncertain. The germline V and J ends were trimmed by 3 bases and 7 bases, with 18 bases remaining between them. CDR1 and CDR2 from the germline V gene are SGHTA and FQGNSA. This CDR3 has 16 residues. DNA of the CDR3: TGTGCCAGCAGCTTGGGCTTCCTCGGAGCGGGTGAAAAACTGTTTTTT. Translating gives CASSLGFLGAGEKLFF.

J is TRBJ1-1 and V is TRBV15; D remains unclear. In germline, CDR1 is LNHNV, CDR2 YYDKDF (reference sequence). The germline V and J ends were trimmed by 1 base and 2 bases, with 8 bases remaining between them. The CDR3 spans 14 residues. The CDR3 here is CATSRGGLNTEAFF. CDR3 nucleotide sequence: TGTGCCACCAGCAGAGGCGGATTAAACACTGAAGCTTTCTTT.

This clone has a handful of counts. The V call is TRBV5-1, the J call TRBJ1-2; D is perhaps TRBD1 (5 bases). Per germline, CDR1 SGHRS and CDR2 YFSETQ. CDR3 length: 13 amino acids. V was trimmed by 0 bases and J by 6 bases, leaving 9 bases between them. This CDR3 is CASSLGGEDGYTF. The CDR3 DNA reads TGCGCCAGCAGCTTGGGGGGCGAGGATGGCTACACCTTC.

The chain links TRBV5-4 to TRBJ2-7; D might be TRBD1 (5 bases). The CDR3 has 13 amino acids. Per the germline V gene, CDR1 is SGHNT and CDR2 is YYREEE (reference sequence). The V gene lost 1 base and the J gene lost 5 bases, with 10 bases spanning the gap. CDR3 bases: TGTGCCAGCAGCTTGCCAGGGAACGACGAGCAGTACTTC. It encodes CASSLPGNDEQYF.

The chain is built from TRBV30 and TRBJ1-1, with no clear D. The germline V gene encodes CDR1 GTSNPN and CDR2 SVGIG (reference sequence). This CDR3 is 13 amino acids long. Trimming shortened V by 5 bases and J by 2 bases, and 12 bases separated the two germline ends. CDR3 residues: CAWGVGSNTEAFF. The CDR3 nucleotides are TGTGCCTGGGGCGTCGGGTCTAACACTGAAGCTTTCTTT.

The rearrangement uses TRBV9 and TRBJ2-3; 13 positions agree with TRBD2. J lost 5 bases, V lost 2 bases, and 8 bases had no gene match. Germline V gene data show CDR1 as SGDLS and CDR2 as YYNGEE. The CDR3 is 17 residues long. The CDR3 sequence is CASSVGTSGTKGDTQYF. In DNA, the CDR3 is TGTGCCAGCAGCGTTGGGACTAGCGGGACCAAGGGAGATACGCAGTATTTT.